The subject of this entry is one TCR beta chain. This sample is drawn from a study of lymphopenia after photon versus proton radiotherapy. Assay: immunoSEQ multiplex PCR; the TCRdb copy retains only in-frame clones and omits some. Of approximately 66,000 clones detected, about 86% appear once; the ten largest clones hold approximately 2.2%. Looked up from germline, CDR1 is MNHEY and CDR2 is SMNVEV (reference sequence). The CDR3 covers 12 residues. V was pared by 4 bases and J by 7 bases, with 11 bases between. This TCR was recovered from a middle-aged man with gastric cancer. This chain connects TRBV27 to TRBJ2-7, with D tentatively TRBD1 (6 bases). Sequenced here: peripheral blood, sampled from a patient treated with photon-based radiotherapy. The DNA of the CDR3 is TGTGCCAGCAGTTCACAGGGATGGGAGCAGTACTTC. Its protein is CASSSQGWEQYF.